The next 17 T cell receptor beta chains were all read from a single sample in a study of OX40 agonist ivuxolimab in advanced cancers. Some clones are missing from TCRdb's copy, which holds only in-frame ones; the method was immunoSEQ multiplex PCR. The data hold around 15,000 clones, with 86% observed a single time. Here the sequenced sample was CD4+ or CD8+ T cells sorted from blood, taken in a trial of the OX40 agonist ivuxolimab. The source is an adult with an advanced solid tumor such as melanoma, head and neck, liver or kidney cancer.

The chain couples TRBV29-1 to TRBJ2-3; TRBD1 agrees at 8 bases. Germline CDR1 reads SQVTM; CDR2 reads ANQGSEA. V dropped 3 bases and J dropped 4; count of bases not matched to a gene: 6. The CDR3 is 14 residues long. The chain's CDR3 is CSVDRGLKSDTQYF. CDR3 bases: TGCAGCGTTGACAGGGGGCTGAAGTCAGATACGCAGTATTTT.

The chain employs TRBV29-1 and TRBJ2-5; TRBD1 is a possible D gene (5 bases). In germline, CDR1 is SQVTM, CDR2 ANQGSEA. Trimming removed 4 bases at V and 1 base at J, with 10 bases between. This CDR3 spans 13 amino acids. CDR3 sequence: CSVARQPQETQYF. The CDR3 region has the DNA TGCAGCGTTGCTCGACAGCCCCAAGAGACCCAGTACTTC.

The CDR3 loop is CASSPRAATGELFF. Written as DNA, the CDR3 is TGTGCCAGCAGCCCTAGAGCAGCCACCGGGGAGCTGTTTTTT. The chain couples TRBV9 to TRBJ2-2, with D unresolved. Germline CDR1 is SGDLS and CDR2 is YYNGEE. This CDR3 comprises 14 residues. With 4 bases removed from V and 4 bases from J, the gap between germline ends came to 11 bases.

The rearrangement uses TRBV5-6 and TRBJ1-2, with TRBD1 identical over 7 bases. Per the germline V gene, CDR1 is SGHDT and CDR2 is YYEEEE. Trimming cost V 4 bases and J 8 bases; bases outside gene matches: 11. This CDR3 comprises 14 residues. CDR3 in DNA: TGTGCCAGCAGCCCAGACAGGGTCACCACGGGCTACACCTTC. This translates into CASSPDRVTTGYTF.

V and J are TRBV13 and TRBJ2-3, with D perhaps matching TRBD1 (6 bases). With 3 bases removed from V and 4 bases from J, the gap between germline ends came to 17 bases. This CDR3 contains 16 residues. Germline V gene data show CDR1 as PRHDT and CDR2 as FYEKMQ (reference sequence). Here the CDR3 reads CASSFVGDKPADTQYF. In DNA form, the CDR3 reads TGTGCCAGCAGCTTCGTCGGGGACAAACCCGCAGATACGCAGTATTTT.

This chain links TRBV6-5 with TRBJ1-5, with a tentative D call TRBD1 (6 bases). The germline gives CDR1 MNHEY, CDR2 SVGAGI. The CDR3 consists of 13 residues. V shed 6 bases and J shed 4 bases, with 10 bases lying between them. CDR3 nucleotides: TGTGCCAGCAGCGGACAGCAGAATCAGCCCCAGCATTTT. This encodes CASSGQQNQPQHF.

This clone was seen a few times. This chain links TRBV7-2 with TRBJ2-5; D unresolved. Looked up from germline, CDR1 is SGHTA and CDR2 is FQGNSA. V lost 3 bases to trimming and J lost 5 bases, with 4 bases between them. This CDR3 is 11 amino acids long. Written as DNA, the CDR3 is TGTGCCAGCAGCTTCTCGGAGACCCAGTACTTC. It encodes CASSFSETQYF.

The DNA of the CDR3 is TGTGCCAGCAGCTTGCGAGCGCGGGGCACTGAAGCTTTCTTT. Translated, it gives CASSLRARGTEAFF. The chain couples TRBV5-6 to TRBJ1-1; D remains unclear. The CDR3 consists of 14 residues. Trimming removed 1 base from V and 4 bases from J, with 11 bases in between. Germline V gives CDR1 SGHDT, CDR2 YYEEEE.

V gene TRBV5-1 combines with J gene TRBJ2-1; 11 nucleotides line up with TRBD2. Germline V gene data show CDR1 as SGHRS and CDR2 as YFSETQ. Trimming at V came to 0 bases and at J to 5 bases, leaving 10 bases not matched to a gene. There are 18 residues in the CDR3. The CDR3 here is CASSLGGTSGGRDNEQFF. In DNA form, the CDR3 reads TGCGCCAGCAGCTTGGGCGGGACTAGCGGAGGTCGGGACAATGAGCAGTTCTTC.

The V call is TRBV21-1, the J call TRBJ2-5; the listed D gene, TRBD1, was not tested against the DNA. TRBV21-1 is an annotated pseudogene. The CDR3 runs to 18 residues. The CDR3 protein is CASSNARGRSRVTETQYF. The CDR3 DNA sequence: TGTGCCAGCAGCAACGCCAGGGGACGGTCGAGGGTAACAGAGACCCAGTACTTC.

The rearrangement uses TRBV6-1 and TRBJ1-3, with unresolved D. The CDR3 runs to 15 residues. Trimming took off 5 bases at V and 0 bases at J, with 11 bases between the two ends. The germline V gene encodes CDR1 MNHNS and CDR2 SASEGT. CDR3 DNA: TGTGCCAGCAGTTCAGGCTTCAGCTCTGGAAACACCATATATTTT. Encoded protein: CASSSGFSSGNTIYF.

V gene TRBV5-1 combines with J gene TRBJ2-7; TRBD1 aligns across 8 bases. Germline CDR1 reads SGHRS; CDR2 reads YFSETQ. This CDR3 contains 13 residues. The J segment lost 6 bases and the V segment lost 6 bases, leaving 8 bases of the junction unmatched. CDR3 residues: CASMAQGVAEQYF. CDR3 nucleotides: TGCGCCAGCATGGCACAGGGGGTGGCCGAGCAGTACTTC.

The CDR3: CASSLASVNEQFF. The CDR3, as DNA: TGCGCCAGCAGCTTGGCGTCAGTGAATGAGCAGTTCTTC. The J gene is TRBJ2-1, the V gene TRBV5-1; D is undetermined. Germline V gene lookup returns CDR1 SGHRS and CDR2 YFSETQ. V was cut by 0 bases and J by 7 bases, with 8 bases left in between. The CDR3 is 13 residues long.

The chain joins TRBV6-5 to TRBJ1-2; 10 nucleotides agree with TRBD1. The CDR3 extends over 16 amino acids. Losses at the gene ends were 4 bases for V and 2 bases for J; bases not matched to a gene: 7. CDR1 is MNHEY, CDR2 SVGAGI, per germline. The CDR3: CASSSLEGQGNYGYTF. CDR3 DNA: TGTGCCAGCAGTTCCCTAGAGGGACAGGGGAACTATGGCTACACCTTC.

J is TRBJ2-2 and V is TRBV19, with 10 positions matching TRBD2. After removal of 6 bases from V and 5 bases from J, the junction contained 3 bases not matched to a gene. From germline, CDR1 is LNHDA and CDR2 SQIVND (reference sequence). The CDR3 is 14 amino acids. Written as DNA, the CDR3 is TGTGCCAGTAGAACTAGCGGGACGACCGGGGAGCTGTTTTTT. Protein sequence: CASRTSGTTGELFF.

This clone appeared a single time. The chain combines TRBV5-1 with TRBJ2-5; D ambiguous. The CDR3 runs 15 residues. CDR1 SGHRS and CDR2 YFSETQ come from the germline V gene. V lost 2 bases, J lost 2 bases, and 13 bases lay in between. The CDR3 here is CASSFRPSPQETQYF. Here the CDR3 DNA reads TGCGCCAGCAGCTTTCGGCCCTCCCCACAAGAGACCCAGTACTTC.

The chain joins TRBV18 to TRBJ2-7, with 9 bases aligning to TRBD1. This CDR3 region has 15 residues. With V trimmed by 0 bases and J by 6 bases, 6 bases remained unmatched. Per germline, CDR1 KGHSH and CDR2 LQKENI. This CDR3 is CASSPPIQGAAEQYF. CDR3 DNA sequence: TGTGCCAGCTCACCACCGATACAGGGGGCGGCCGAGCAGTACTTC.